Listed below are T cell receptor beta chains from one sample, sequenced in a study of OX40 agonist ivuxolimab in advanced cancers. Data came from immunoSEQ multiplex PCR; TCRdb stores just in-frame clones and leaves some out. The sample lists 50,000 or so clones, around 90% occurring once. Source: CD4+ or CD8+ T cells sorted from blood, taken in a trial of the OX40 agonist ivuxolimab. The receptor set was obtained from an adult with an advanced solid tumor such as melanoma, head and neck, liver or kidney cancer. The CDR3 runs from the conserved cysteine through the conserved F or W. The order of the fields is J gene, V gene, CDR3 protein.

>TRBJ2-2|TRBV5-6
CASSPTSEGFTGELFF
>TRBJ2-3|TRBV19
CASSTKQAKTGDTDTQYF
>TRBJ1-1|TRBV7-9
CASSFYPEGSGTEAFF
>TRBJ2-1|TRBV7-9
CASSTTENNEQFF
>TRBJ2-7|TRBV28
CASTLPRPNSYEQYF
>TRBJ2-7|TRBV27
CASSFQQGPYEQYF
>TRBJ1-1|TRBV6-5
CASSYVGGGTEAFF
>TRBJ1-1|TRBV27
CASSPGRPNTEAFF
>TRBJ1-2|TRBV6-4
CASSDPPTGNYGYTF
>TRBJ2-5|TRBV5-8
CASSLIGDTSQETQYF
>TRBJ1-4|TRBV27
CASTTGAKSEKLFF
>TRBJ1-4|TRBV21-1
CASSKVSIGTGNEKLFF
>TRBJ2-2|TRBV7-9
CASSSRDRVPGELFF
>TRBJ1-5|TRBV4-1
CASSRIPGQGDQPQHF
>TRBJ1-4|TRBV28
CASSLIQGRLVKLFF
>TRBJ2-2|TRBV5-4
CASTENTGELFF
>TRBJ2-7|TRBV5-5
CASSLERAGTYEQYF
>TRBJ2-7|TRBV14
CASSPGTGGSDRPYEQYF
>TRBJ2-5|TRBV29-1
CSVEEGLAGYSQETQYF
>TRBJ2-2|TRBV6-1
CASSDLGQNGELFF
>TRBJ1-5|TRBV4-1
CASSQVRDQPQHF
>TRBJ2-1|TRBV7-2
CASSSIADEQFF